A single sample gave rise to the 9 T cell receptor beta chains below, sequenced in a study of cytomegalovirus exposure and HLA in healthy donors. 13 Jbeta primers and 60 Vbeta primers were used for the PCR. Using immunoSEQ multiplex PCR, the repertoire was profiled, and TCRdb retains in-frame clones only, with some absent. The sample contains about 130,000 clones, roughly 85% of which appear only once. The sequencing input was PBMCs. The origin of the receptors is a middle-aged man in good health and CMV-seronegative.

The count of this clone is one. The chain is built from TRBV5-1 and TRBJ1-1; 7 nucleotides line up with TRBD1. Per germline, CDR1 SGHRS and CDR2 YFSETQ. The CDR3 spans 17 residues. J was trimmed by 0 bases and V by 1 base; bases with no gene match: 9. CDR3 coding DNA: TGCGCCAGCAGCTTGAGGACAGGTTGGTCGGTGAACACTGAAGCTTTCTTT. This codes for CASSLRTGWSVNTEAFF.

The chain is built from TRBV7-6 and TRBJ2-5; D is unclear. Trimming took off 5 bases at V and 3 bases at J, with 7 bases between the two ends. Germline-derived CDR1 and CDR2 are SGHVS and FNYEAQ. This CDR3 comprises 12 residues. For the CDR3, the DNA is TGTGCCAGCAGCCAAACAAAAGAGACCCAGTACTTC. It encodes CASSQTKETQYF. Variable domain in full (rest from reference TRBV7-6 and TRBJ2-5): GAGVSQSPRYKVTKRGQDVALRCDPISGHVSLYWYRQALGQGPEFLTYFNYEAQQDKSGLPNDRFSAERPEGSISTLTIQRTEQRDSAMYRCASSQTKETQYFGPGTRLLVL.

The J gene is TRBJ2-7, the V gene TRBV4-1; D remains unclear. Trimming left V 0 bases short and J 2 bases short, with 11 bases between. CDR3 length equals 15 residues. The germline V gene has CDR1 MGHRA and CDR2 YSYEKL. The CDR3, as DNA: TGCGCCAGCAGCCAAGATGGGCAGGTAGCCTACGAGCAGTACTTC. Its translation is CASSQDGQVAYEQYF.

The chain couples TRBV7-3 to TRBJ2-3, with 9 nucleotides matching TRBD2. Germline V lookup: CDR1 SGHTA, CDR2 FQGTGA. The CDR3 spans 15 residues. J gave up 5 bases and V 5 bases, and 8 bases lay outside the gene matches. The CDR3, as DNA: TGTGCCAGCAGCGTAATAGCGGGAGAGATAGATACGCAGTATTTT. Translated: CASSVIAGEIDTQYF. The variable domain in full, with the rest retrieved from reference TRBV7-3 and TRBJ2-3, is GAGVSQTPSNKVTEKGKYVELRCDPISGHTALYWYRQSLGQGPEFLIYFQGTGAADDSGLPNDRFFAVRPEGSVSTLKIQRTERGDSAVYLCASSVIAGEIDTQYFGPGTRLTVL.

V usage is TRBV7-8 and J usage is TRBJ2-1, with 16 bases aligning to TRBD2. CDR1 and CDR2 from the germline V gene are SGHVS and FQNEAQ. V lost 5 bases and J lost 13; bases outside the gene matches: 5. The CDR3 consists of 14 residues. CDR3 sequence: CASSPGTSGREQFF. The CDR3 bases are TGTGCCAGCAGCCCGGGGACTAGCGGGAGGGAACAGTTCTTC.

J is TRBJ1-5 and V is TRBV19; 10 bases match TRBD1. Germline CDR1 LNHDA, CDR2 SQIVND (reference sequence). The CDR3 runs to 15 residues. V dropped 6 bases and J dropped 5; count of bases not matched to a gene: 7. The CDR3, as DNA: TGTGCCAGTAGGGACCGGGACAGGGGATATCAGCCCCAGCATTTT. It is translated as CASRDRDRGYQPQHF.

The J gene is TRBJ1-5, the V gene TRBV10-3; maybe TRBD1 (6 bases). The CDR3 runs 14 residues. The V gene lost 0 bases and the J gene lost 6 bases, with 9 bases spanning the gap. Germline V lookup: CDR1 ENHRY, CDR2 SYGVKD. The CDR3 nucleotides read TGTGCCATCAGTGAGTCCAGGGGTAGTCAGCCCCAGCATTTT. It yields the protein CAISESRGSQPQHF.

The rearrangement joins TRBV13 to TRBJ2-1; 13 bases map to TRBD2. The junction had 6 bases not matched to a gene; V was cut back by 3 bases and J by 7 bases. Germline V lookup: CDR1 PRHDT, CDR2 FYEKMQ (reference sequence). The CDR3 sequence is 16 residues long. CDR3 amino acids: CASSFWTSGSRNEQFF. In nucleotides, the CDR3 is TGTGCCAGCAGCTTTTGGACTAGCGGGAGCCGGAATGAGCAGTTCTTC.

This chain joins TRBV18 and TRBJ1-2; weak D call: TRBD1 (6 bases). This CDR3 is built from 12 residues. Trimming left V 8 bases short and J 4 bases short, with 11 bases between. Per the germline V gene, CDR1 is KGHSH and CDR2 is LQKENI. CDR3 in DNA: TGTGCCAGCGAGGGGGACGGCTATGGCTACACCTTC. It codes for CASEGDGYGYTF.